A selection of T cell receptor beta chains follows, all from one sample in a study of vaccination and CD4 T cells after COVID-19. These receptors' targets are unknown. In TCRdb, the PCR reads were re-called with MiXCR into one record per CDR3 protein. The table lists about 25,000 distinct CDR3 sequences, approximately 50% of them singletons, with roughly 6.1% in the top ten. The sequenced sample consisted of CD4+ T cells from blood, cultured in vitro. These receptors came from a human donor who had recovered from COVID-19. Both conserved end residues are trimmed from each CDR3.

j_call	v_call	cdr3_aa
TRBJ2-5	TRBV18	ASFRGIQETQY
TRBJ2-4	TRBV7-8	ASSPGRGIEDLRAKNIQY
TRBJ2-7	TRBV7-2	ASSSTGVGYEQY
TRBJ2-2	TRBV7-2	ASSLRGTGGTGELF
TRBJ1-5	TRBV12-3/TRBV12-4	ASSFAPRQPQH
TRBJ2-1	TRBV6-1	ASRTSGGGNNEQF
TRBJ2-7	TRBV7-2	ASSLVEAYVEQY
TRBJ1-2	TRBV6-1	ASSVQGEIAYT
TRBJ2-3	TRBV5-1	ASSFSLAGTDTQY
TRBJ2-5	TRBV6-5	ASSSGRGLISQETQY
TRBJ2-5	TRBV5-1	ASSLAGIEETQY
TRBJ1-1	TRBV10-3	ASSENQGYTEAF
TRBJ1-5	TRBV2	ASSERARNQPQH
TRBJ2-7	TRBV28	ASRQQGHEQY
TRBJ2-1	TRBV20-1	SASPPTGKF
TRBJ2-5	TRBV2	ASSEGGAVLGETQY
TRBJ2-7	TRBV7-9	ASSSRVGPIGGYEQY
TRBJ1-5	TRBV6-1	ASSPGYRGRNQPQH
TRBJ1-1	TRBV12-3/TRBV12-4	ASSLEVPNTEAF
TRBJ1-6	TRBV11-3	ASSPRRGQESPLH
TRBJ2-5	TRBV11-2	ASSLVASGKAQY
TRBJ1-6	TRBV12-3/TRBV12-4	ASSFTAYNSPLH
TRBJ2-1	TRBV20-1	SARGASGRNEQF
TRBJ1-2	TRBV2	ASSDGADYGYT
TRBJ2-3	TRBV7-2	ASSLASGGYGTQY
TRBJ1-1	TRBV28	ASSRTGGSEAF
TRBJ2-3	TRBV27	ASSGWDRGPGNTQY
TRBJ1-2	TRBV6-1	ASRPTGEYGYT
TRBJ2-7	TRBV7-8	ASSLDRAYEQY
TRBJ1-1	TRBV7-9	ASSLRGASTEAF
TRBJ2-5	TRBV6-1	ASSSGGLGQETQY
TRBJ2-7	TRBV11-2	ASSASSSGSSYEQY
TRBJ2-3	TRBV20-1	SASLSSGAQY
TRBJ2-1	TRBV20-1	SAGGGTSGSTYNEQF
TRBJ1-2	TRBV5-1	ASSFNEGSSGYT
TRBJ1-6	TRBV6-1	ASSPTGGGYNSPLH
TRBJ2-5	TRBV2	ASLERGSKGETQY
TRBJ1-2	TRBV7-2	ASSKTVNYGYT
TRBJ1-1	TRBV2	ASSRGPYTEAF
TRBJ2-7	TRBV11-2	ASSLGLASYEQY
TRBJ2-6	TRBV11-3	ASSLMQSGANVLT
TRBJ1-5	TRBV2	ASGDRGRNQPQH
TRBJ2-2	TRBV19	ASSIRGVPATGELF
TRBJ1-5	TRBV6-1	ASCRDTRKPQH
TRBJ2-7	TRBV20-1	SARGVHEQY
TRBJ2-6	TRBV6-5	ASSYRSGANVLT
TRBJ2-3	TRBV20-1	STSGGAVGDTQY
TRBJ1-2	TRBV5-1	ASSLGPGQYYGYT
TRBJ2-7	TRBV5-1	ASSSMTSGLSYEQY
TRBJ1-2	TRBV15	ATSREGGNYGYT
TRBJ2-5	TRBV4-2	ASSQDGTRGEETQY